The 19 T cell receptor beta chains reported below all come from one sample, sequenced in a study of T cell repertoires in cytomegalovirus infection. Their specific antigens are unknown. TCRdb called the reads again in MiXCR, with one record for every CDR3 protein. The profile covers some 800,000 distinct CDR3 sequences, with almost 30% appearing a single time and about 12% taken by the ten largest. The material was cultured CD8+ T cells from PBMCs, obtained from culture after CMV antigen stimulation. All receptors derive from a human donor in good health (CMV status not recorded). Some clones in this sample may be carry-over from other donors' samples.

The rearrangement joins TRBV6-2 or TRBV6-3 to TRBJ2-5; D not resolved. This CDR3 has 10 amino acids. Germline V gene lookup returns CDR1 MNHEY and CDR2 SVGEGT. The germline V and J ends were trimmed by 10 bases and 7 bases, with 10 bases remaining between them. In DNA form, the CDR3 reads TGTGCCACCCTCATGGGGACCCAGTACTTC. It specifies CATLMGTQYF.

V usage is TRBV5-8 and J usage is TRBJ2-4; D is unclear. The CDR3 spans 15 residues. The germline gives CDR1 SGHTS, CDR2 YDEGEE. Deletions cut 3 bases from V and 6 bases from J, with 16 bases between. DNA of the CDR3: TGTGCCAGCAGCTCCCCTAGAGGAGAGGTAAACATTCAGTACTTC. Translation: CASSSPRGEVNIQYF.

This clonotype has a handful of counts. The chain is built from TRBV6-5 and TRBJ1-5; D not certain. Germline assignment: CDR1 MNHEY and CDR2 SVGAGI. CDR3 length: 14 residues. Between the trimmed V and J ends, which lost 6 bases and 4 bases, there was a span of 13 bases. CDR3 region: CASRSYGTNQPQHF. The CDR3 DNA is TGTGCCAGCAGAAGTTACGGTACAAATCAGCCCCAGCATTTT.

This clonotype was counted between two and nine times. The chain uses TRBV6-2 or TRBV6-3 and TRBJ2-1; 10 bases are shared with TRBD1. The germline CDR1 and CDR2 sequences are MNHEY and SVGEGT. V was clipped by 2 bases and J by 10 bases; unmatched bases: 2. CDR3 length equals 13 residues. CDR3 protein: CASSYGQGGEQFF. DNA of the CDR3: TGTGCCAGCAGTTACGGACAGGGGGGCGAGCAGTTCTTC.

V gene TRBV5-5 combines with J gene TRBJ2-7; either TRBD1 or TRBD2 may supply D (6 bases each). Per the germline V gene, CDR1 is SGHKS and CDR2 is YYEKEE (reference sequence). This CDR3 comprises 15 residues. Trimming removed 0 bases from V and 2 bases from J, with 12 bases in between. CDR3 region: CASSLAPGAPYEQYF. CDR3 nucleotide sequence: TGTGCCAGCAGCTTGGCTCCGGGGGCACCCTACGAGCAGTACTTC.

This clonotype was counted at least ten times. J is TRBJ2-3 and V is TRBV7-2; 15 nucleotides line up with TRBD2. Losses at the gene ends were 5 bases for V and 2 bases for J; bases not matched to a gene: 8. CDR3 length: 18 residues. CDR1 is SGHTA and CDR2 is FQGNSA in the germline V gene. The CDR3 DNA is TGTGCCAGCAGCCCAAGGACTAGCGGGGGGGCCCTCACAGATACGCAGTATTTT. This translates into CASSPRTSGGALTDTQYF.

The chain has TRBV28 and TRBJ2-2; TRBD1 aligns across 8 bases. V shed 6 bases and J 3 bases; nucleotides not matched to a gene: 12. The CDR3 covers 17 residues. Germline V gives CDR1 MDHEN, CDR2 SYDVKM. The CDR3 DNA reads TGTGCCAGCAGACTCGGGACAGGTTGGAGGGACACCGGGGAGCTGTTTTTT. As protein: CASRLGTGWRDTGELFF.

This clonotype was found a few times. The genes are TRBV6-8 and TRBJ2-7; weak D call: TRBD1 (6 bases). The CDR3 is 13 amino acids. Trimming pared 6 bases from V and 3 bases from J, leaving 12 bases between. Germline CDR1 and CDR2: MNHGY and SAAAGT. In DNA form, the CDR3 reads TGTGCCAGCAGGGCAGGGGTTGGCTACGAGCAGTACGTC. Its protein product is CASRAGVGYEQYV.

This clonotype has more than one count but fewer than ten. The chain uses TRBV6-2 or TRBV6-3 and TRBJ2-1; D is unresolved. From germline, CDR1 is MNHEY and CDR2 SVGEGT. V dropped 1 base and J dropped 8 bases, with 9 bases sitting between them. The CDR3 totals 13 residues. CDR3 bases: TGTGCCAGCAGTTACTACAGATTCGATGAGCAGTTCTTC. Residues: CASSYYRFDEQFF.

This chain connects TRBV5-5 to TRBJ2-1; 8 bases line up with TRBD2. J gave up 0 bases and V 4 bases, and 12 bases lay outside the gene matches. CDR3 length: 18 amino acids. Looked up from germline, CDR1 is SGHKS and CDR2 is YYEKEE (reference sequence). CDR3: CASSPQGGGIYSYNEQFF. CDR3 coding DNA: TGTGCCAGCAGCCCTCAAGGCGGGGGGATTTACTCCTACAATGAGCAGTTCTTC.

The DNA of the CDR3 is TGCAGCGTTGCATCCGGCGCTAGCTATGGCTACACCTTC. This codes for CSVASGASYGYTF. The chain combines TRBV29-1 with TRBJ1-2; no firm D call. V gave up 4 bases and J gave up 4 bases, with 13 bases separating them. The V gene's germline CDR1 is SQVTM and CDR2 ANQGSEA. This CDR3 contains 13 residues. Supplemented by reference TRBV29-1 and TRBJ1-2, the full variable domain reads SAVISQKPSRDICQRGTSLTIQCQVDSQVTMMFWYRQQPGQSLTLIATANQGSEATYESGFVIDKFPISRPNLTFSTLTVSNMSPEDSSIYLCSVASGASYGYTFGSGTRLTVV.

The sample holds a few counts of this clonotype. V is TRBV4-1 and J is TRBJ2-1; 9 positions agree with TRBD2. The germline CDR1 and CDR2 sequences are MGHRA and YSYEKL. This CDR3 contains 16 residues. The J segment lost 2 bases and the V segment lost 2 bases, leaving 4 bases of the junction unmatched. CDR3 residues: CASSQPSGGPYNEQFF. For the CDR3, the DNA is TGCGCCAGCAGCCAACCAAGCGGGGGGCCCTACAATGAGCAGTTCTTC.

This clonotype was counted once. The V and J genes are TRBV29-1 and TRBJ1-2, with a weak D call TRBD1 (6 bases). This CDR3 region has 12 residues. V was shortened by 7 bases and J by 6 bases, with 15 bases between the two germline ends. Germline V gives CDR1 SQVTM, CDR2 ANQGSEA. The CDR3 region is CSAPRQADGYTF. CDR3 nucleotide sequence: TGCAGCGCACCTAGACAGGCAGATGGCTACACCTTC. Based on the CDR3 plus reference TRBV29-1 and TRBJ1-2, the full variable domain is SAVISQKPSRDICQRGTSLTIQCQVDSQVTMMFWYRQQPGQSLTLIATANQGSEATYESGFVIDKFPISRPNLTFSTLTVSNMSPEDSSIYLCSAPRQADGYTFGSGTRLTVV.

This clonotype was counted at least ten times. The chain joins TRBV11-3 to TRBJ2-1; 7 bases align to TRBD1. J lost 0 bases, V lost 4 bases, and 12 bases had no gene match. The germline gives CDR1 SGHNT, CDR2 YENEEA. CDR3 length: 18 residues. CDR3 region: CASSSYPLRDSSYNEQFF. DNA of the CDR3: TGTGCCAGCAGCTCGTACCCCCTCCGGGACAGCTCCTACAATGAGCAGTTCTTC.

This clonotype came up a few times. The V gene is TRBV6-6, the J gene TRBJ2-5; the match to TRBD2 covers 9 bases. J was trimmed by 5 bases and V by 4 bases; bases with no gene match: 20. The CDR3 loop spans 19 amino acids. Per germline, CDR1 MNHNY and CDR2 SVGAGI (reference sequence). The DNA of the CDR3 is TGTGCCAGCAGTTTCCTCCGCCCGAGTGGAGCGGGGGGCCGGGAGACCCAGTACTTC. This gives the protein CASSFLRPSGAGGRETQYF.

Ten or more counts support this clonotype. The chain has TRBV7-6 and TRBJ2-1, with D perhaps TRBD2 (7 bases). CDR3 length: 15 residues. Germline V gene lookup returns CDR1 SGHVS and CDR2 FNYEAQ. V shed 0 bases and J shed 7 bases, with 13 bases lying between them. DNA for the CDR3: TGTGCCAGCAGCTTAGCGGGCGGGGGCCAGAATGAGCAGTTCTTC. As protein: CASSLAGGGQNEQFF.

CDR3 nucleotides: TGTGCCAGCAGACTAGGGGGGACTGATGAAGCTTTCTTT. Residues: CASRLGGTDEAFF. The chain has TRBV6-1 and TRBJ1-1; possible D gene TRBD1, 6 bases. Trimming took off 6 bases at V and 7 bases at J, with 15 bases between the two ends. In germline, CDR1 is MNHNS, CDR2 SASEGT. The CDR3 is 13 amino acids.

This clonotype was recorded a few times. The chain employs TRBV27 and TRBJ1-2, with TRBD1 identical over 9 bases. Trimming took 5 bases from V and 4 from J; bases not matched to a gene: 5. Germline V gives CDR1 MNHEY, CDR2 SMNVEV (reference sequence). The CDR3 runs 14 residues. The CDR3 protein is CASSPQGAPYGYTF. The CDR3 DNA reads as TGTGCCAGCAGTCCACAGGGGGCACCCTATGGCTACACCTTC.

At least ten counts were recorded for this clonotype. The J gene is TRBJ1-2, the V gene TRBV7-8; D is unclear. The germline V and J ends were trimmed by 5 bases and 2 bases, with 15 bases remaining between them. Germline V lookup: CDR1 SGHVS, CDR2 FQNEAQ. The CDR3 covers 15 residues. The DNA for the CDR3 is TGTGCCAGCAGCCACTCTGGGGAGGACAACTATGGCTACACCTTC. Its protein is CASSHSGEDNYGYTF. The variable domain in full, with the rest retrieved from reference TRBV7-8 and TRBJ1-2, is GAGVSQSPRYKVAKRGQDVALRCDPISGHVSLFWYQQALGQGPEFLTYFQNEAQLDKSGLPSDRFFAERPEGSVSTLKIQRTQQEDSAVYLCASSHSGEDNYGYTFGSGTRLTVV.